These 2 T cell receptor beta chains came from one sample sequenced in a study of shared clonotypes between healthy human individuals. This table comes from immunoSEQ multiplex PCR, and its TCRdb copy is limited to in-frame clones, with some not included. Altogether about 480,000 clones are present, about 75% being singletons, with the ten largest covering around 13%. The material sequenced was PBMCs. These receptor sequences come from a middle-aged woman in good health. Some clones in this sample may be carry-over from other donors' samples.

About this clone itself: At one of its ends the junction is not consistent with the germline gene, which may arise from a read error. The rearrangement links TRBV14 to TRBJ2-7; a weak D match, TRBD2 (6 bases). The length of the CDR3 is 16 residues. Germline values: CDR1 SGHDN, CDR2 FVKESK. CDR3 loop: CASSPPGGASQSPPLF. CDR3 DNA: TGTGCCAGCAGCCCCCCTGGCGGGGCCTCACAGAGCCCCCCTCTCTTC.

This clone has more than one count but fewer than ten. The V and J genes are TRBV5-6 and TRBJ2-7; D possibly corresponds to TRBD2 (5 bases). V was shortened by 1 base and J by 4 bases, with 24 bases between the two germline ends. The CDR3 has 18 residues. CDR1 and CDR2 from the germline V gene are SGHDT and YYEEEE. The CDR3: CASSLLAGPGLTLYEQYF. Here the CDR3 DNA reads TGTGCCAGCAGCTTGCTAGCAGGACCAGGCCTTACCTTGTACGAGCAGTACTTC.